The 18 T cell receptor beta chains given below trace back to one sample, sequenced in a study of T-cell memory formation after mild COVID-19 (TCRdb year 2021). Library preparation employed 5' RACE. Sequencing instrument: Illumina NovaSeq 6000. TCRdb's own reprocessing of the public reads used fastp at Q25 and MiXCR and kept productive beta chains. For every CDR3 protein sequence, its rows merge into one entry that carries the most common genes and DNA. The sample yields hundreds of thousands of distinct CDR3 sequences; around 18% were counted once. The leading ten clones occupy 7.5% to 10% of the sample. Source material: PBMCs or a T cell subset sorted from them (not recorded which). The receptors originated from an adult woman who had mild COVID-19 (a few samples of this study predate the infection). The sample titles of this study are shuffled in the database, so cell type and time point are left out; the donor was told from shared clones.

This clonotype was observed a few times. The rearrangement uses TRBV7-9 and TRBJ1-4, with 9 bases matching TRBD1. J lost 4 bases, V lost 4 bases, and 4 bases had no gene match. The CDR3 is 15 residues long. Germline assignment: CDR1 SEHNR and CDR2 FQNEAQ (reference sequence). The CDR3 spells CASSWTGAVNEKLFF. The CDR3 nucleotides read TGTGCCAGCAGCTGGACAGGGGCCGTTAATGAAAAACTGTTTTTT. Combining the CDR3 with reference TRBV7-9 and TRBJ1-4 gives the whole variable domain DTGVSQNPRHKITKRGQNVTFRCDPISEHNRLYWYRQTLGQGPEFLTYFQNEAQLEKSRLLSDRFSAERPKGSFSTLEIQRTEQGDSAMYLCASSWTGAVNEKLFFGSGTQLSVL.

The V and J genes are TRBV10-3 and TRBJ2-1; D might be TRBD2 (6 bases). The germline gives CDR1 ENHRY, CDR2 SYGVKD. Trimming removed 3 bases from V and 8 bases from J, with 20 bases in between. The CDR3 length is 16 residues. CDR3 bases: TGTGCCATCAGTGACCCACCGGGGGATTCAAACGATGAGCAGTTCTTC. It encodes CAISDPPGDSNDEQFF.

The CDR3 sequence: CASSPTQGWDTEAFF. CDR3 nucleotide sequence: TGTGCCAGCAGTCCCACCCAGGGTTGGGACACTGAAGCTTTCTTT. The chain links TRBV27 to TRBJ1-1, with D possibly TRBD1 on 5 matching bases. Deletions cut 5 bases from V and 3 bases from J, with 16 bases between. The CDR3 covers 15 residues. Germline V CDR1 and CDR2: MNHEY, SMNVEV (reference sequence).

The chain combines TRBV5-1 with TRBJ1-2; the D is unclear. Germline V gene lookup returns CDR1 SGHRS and CDR2 YFSETQ. The CDR3 contains 16 residues. The V end lost 2 bases, the J end lost 4 bases, and 18 bases lay between the germline ends. The CDR3 is CASSLAAEGTAYGYTF. Written as DNA, the CDR3 is TGCGCCAGCAGCTTAGCGGCAGAAGGAACTGCCTATGGCTACACCTTC.

The V and J genes are TRBV19 and TRBJ1-5; D ambiguous. CDR1 and CDR2 (germline): LNHDA, SQIVND (reference sequence). The CDR3 has 11 residues. V was clipped by 9 bases and J by 7 bases, with 10 bases between them. Written as DNA, the CDR3 is TGTGCCAGCCTACTTCGACAGCCCCAGCATTTT. This codes for CASLLRQPQHF.

The chain combines TRBV7-6 with TRBJ1-4; D is undetermined. Trimming pared 6 bases from V and 7 bases from J, leaving 9 bases between. The CDR3 extends over 12 amino acids. Germline CDR1 reads SGHVS; CDR2 reads FNYEAQ. CDR3 sequence (DNA): TGTGCCAGCAGATCTAGCGGTGAAAAACTGTTTTTT. Its translation: CASRSSGEKLFF.

The V gene is TRBV20-1, the J gene TRBJ2-3; 11 nucleotides agree with TRBD2. With 1 base clipped from V and 4 bases from J, the junction kept 7 bases outside the gene matches. The CDR3 extends over 16 amino acids. Germline values: CDR1 DFQATT, CDR2 SNEGSKA (reference sequence). CDR3 sequence: CSARGTSGRLADTQYF. The CDR3 nucleotides read TGCAGTGCTAGAGGAACTAGCGGGAGATTGGCAGATACGCAGTATTTT.

This clonotype was detected only a few times. The genes are TRBV10-3 and TRBJ2-1; possibly TRBD2 for D (5 bases). V lost 6 bases, J lost 2 bases, and 14 bases lay in between. The CDR3 totals 15 residues. Germline V CDR1 and CDR2: ENHRY, SYGVKD. As DNA, the CDR3 is TGTGCCATCAGCACTACCGGGAAACCCTACAATGAGCAGTTCTTC. Its protein product is CAISTTGKPYNEQFF.

The rearrangement links TRBV11-2 to TRBJ1-4, with D maybe TRBD1 (5 bases). CDR3 size: 15 residues. Trimming pared 4 bases from V and 8 bases from J, leaving 17 bases between. CDR1 is SGHAT and CDR2 is FQNNGV in the germline V gene. CDR3 nucleotide sequence: TGTGCCAGCAGCTCGTTGTCCTGGGGGACCGAAAAACTGTTTTTT. The encoded protein is CASSSLSWGTEKLFF.

The V and J genes are TRBV6-5 and TRBJ2-1; 10 bases match TRBD2. J gave up 9 bases and V 7 bases, and 15 bases lay outside the gene matches. The CDR3 covers 16 residues. Germline V gene lookup returns CDR1 MNHEY and CDR2 SVGAGI. The CDR3 nucleotides are TGTGCCAGCACCTCATCCGGGACTAGCGCCCCGAGTGAGCAGTTCTTC. Translation gives CASTSSGTSAPSEQFF.

This clonotype was seen only a few times. This chain joins TRBV7-9 and TRBJ2-3; TRBD2 matches at 9 bases. The germline CDR1 and CDR2 sequences are SEHNR and FQNEAQ (reference sequence). V was clipped by 1 base and J by 4 bases; unmatched bases: 9. This CDR3 is built from 17 residues. As DNA, the CDR3 is TGTGCCAGCAGCTTAGACCGCGTTAGCGGGGGAGCAGATACGCAGTATTTT. It yields the protein CASSLDRVSGGADTQYF.

This clonotype has a handful of counts. The V call is TRBV6-6, the J call TRBJ2-2; 9 bases agree with TRBD1. CDR3 length: 15 amino acids. Per germline, CDR1 MNHNY and CDR2 SVGAGI (reference sequence). V lost 2 bases to trimming and J lost 6 bases; unmatched junction nucleotides: 4. The CDR3 bases are TGTGCCAGCAGTTACAGTGACAGGGGGGCCGGGGAGCTGTTTTTT. This sequence encodes CASSYSDRGAGELFF.

V usage is TRBV14 and J usage is TRBJ2-7; D not resolved. There are 14 residues in the CDR3. V was pared by 0 bases and J by 4 bases, with 10 bases between. Germline loops: CDR1 SGHDN, CDR2 FVKESK. CDR3 sequence reads: CASSQDSLRYEQYF. CDR3 DNA: TGTGCCAGCAGCCAAGACAGTTTACGGTACGAGCAGTACTTC.

This clonotype was detected only a few times. The chain links TRBV6-6 to TRBJ1-2, with D uncertain. Germline CDR1 reads MNHNY; CDR2 reads SVGAGI (reference sequence). There are 14 residues in the CDR3. Trimming took 0 bases from V and 1 from J, leaving 6 bases between them. The chain's CDR3 is CASSYSSFNYGYTF. The CDR3 DNA follows: TGTGCCAGCAGTTACTCCTCCTTTAACTATGGCTACACCTTC.

As concerns this clonotype: An end of the junction differs from the germline gene, which may be a read error. The chain recombines TRBV15 with TRBJ2-7; perhaps TRBD2 as D (6 bases). Germline-derived CDR1 and CDR2 are LNHNV and YYDKDF (reference sequence). This CDR3 region has 15 residues. CDR3 sequence (DNA): TGTGCCACCATCAGAGGCGGGACCCGCTCCTACGAGCAGTACTTC. Translated, it gives CATIRGGTRSYEQYF.

This sequence joins TRBV4-1 and TRBJ1-5, with 11 bases matching TRBD1. The CDR3 is 16 amino acids. CDR1 is MGHRA and CDR2 is YSYEKL in the germline V gene. Trimming took 0 bases from V and 6 from J; bases not matched to a gene: 4. CDR3: CASSQDGTGGSQPQHF. CDR3 nucleotides: TGCGCCAGCAGCCAAGACGGGACAGGGGGGAGTCAGCCCCAGCATTTT.

The gene calls are TRBV24-1 and TRBJ2-1; D is tentatively TRBD1 or TRBD2 (5 bases each). Trimming took 5 bases from V and 5 from J, leaving 12 bases between them. CDR1 is KGHDR and CDR2 is SFDVKD in the germline V gene. The CDR3 contains 14 residues. CDR3 in DNA: TGTGCCACCAGTGGATGGGACGGCGACAATGAGCAGTTCTTC. This translates into CATSGWDGDNEQFF.

The genes are TRBV5-6 and TRBJ1-3, with no clear D. This CDR3 has 16 amino acids. Germline V gives CDR1 SGHDT, CDR2 YYEEEE. V was shortened by 0 bases and J by 1 base, with 11 bases between the two germline ends. CDR3 in DNA: TGTGCCAGCAGCTTGGAGCGGGGAGGGTCTGGAAACACCATATATTTT. Translation gives CASSLERGGSGNTIYF.